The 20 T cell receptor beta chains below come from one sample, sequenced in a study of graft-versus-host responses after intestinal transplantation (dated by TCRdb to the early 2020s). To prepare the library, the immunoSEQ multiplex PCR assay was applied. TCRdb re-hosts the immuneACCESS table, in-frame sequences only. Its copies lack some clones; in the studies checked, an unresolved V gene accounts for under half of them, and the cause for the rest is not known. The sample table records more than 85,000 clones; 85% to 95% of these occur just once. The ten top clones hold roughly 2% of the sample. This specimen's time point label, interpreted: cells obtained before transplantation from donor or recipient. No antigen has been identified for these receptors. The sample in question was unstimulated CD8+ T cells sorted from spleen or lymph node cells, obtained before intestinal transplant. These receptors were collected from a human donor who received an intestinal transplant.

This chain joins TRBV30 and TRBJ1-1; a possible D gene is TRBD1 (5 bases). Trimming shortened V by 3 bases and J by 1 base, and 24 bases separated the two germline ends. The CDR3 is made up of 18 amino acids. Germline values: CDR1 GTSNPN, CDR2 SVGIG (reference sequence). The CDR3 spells CAWRPNEAEDIKNTEAFF. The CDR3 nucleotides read TGTGCCTGGAGACCGAATGAGGCCGAGGACATTAAGAACACTGAAGCTTTCTTT.

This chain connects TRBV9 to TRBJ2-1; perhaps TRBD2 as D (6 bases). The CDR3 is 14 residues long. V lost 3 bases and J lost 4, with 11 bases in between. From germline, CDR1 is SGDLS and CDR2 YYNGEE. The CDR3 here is CASSGGGNYNEQFF. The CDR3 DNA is TGTGCCAGCAGCGGCGGAGGGAATTACAATGAGCAGTTCTTC.

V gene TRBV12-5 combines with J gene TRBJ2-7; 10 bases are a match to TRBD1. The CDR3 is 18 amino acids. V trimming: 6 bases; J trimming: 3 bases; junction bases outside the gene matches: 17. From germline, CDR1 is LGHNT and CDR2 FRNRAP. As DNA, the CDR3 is TGTGCTAGTGGCTCCGGGACAGGGGAGCTCCTAGTGGACTACGAGCAGTACTTC. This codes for CASGSGTGELLVDYEQYF.

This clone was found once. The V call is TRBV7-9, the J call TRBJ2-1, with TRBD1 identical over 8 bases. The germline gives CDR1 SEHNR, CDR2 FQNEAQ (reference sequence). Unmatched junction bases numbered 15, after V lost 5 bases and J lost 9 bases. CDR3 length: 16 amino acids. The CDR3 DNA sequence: TGTGCCAGCAGCGCCCCCTCGGGCAGGGGGCTCAGTGAGCAGTTCTTC. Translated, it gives CASSAPSGRGLSEQFF.

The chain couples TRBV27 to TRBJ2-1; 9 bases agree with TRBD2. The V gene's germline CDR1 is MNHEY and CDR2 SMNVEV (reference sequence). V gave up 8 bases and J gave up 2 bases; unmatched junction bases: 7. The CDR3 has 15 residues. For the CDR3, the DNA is TGTGCCAGCTCCAATAGCGGGGGAACCTACAATGAGCAGTTCTTC. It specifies CASSNSGGTYNEQFF.

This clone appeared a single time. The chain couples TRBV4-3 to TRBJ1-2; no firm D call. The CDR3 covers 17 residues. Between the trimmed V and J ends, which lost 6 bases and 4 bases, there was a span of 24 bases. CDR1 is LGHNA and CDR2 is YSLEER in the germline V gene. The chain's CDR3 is CASSERHPVEMIYGYTF. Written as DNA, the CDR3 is TGCGCCAGCAGTGAGAGACACCCCGTCGAAATGATCTATGGCTACACCTTC.

CDR3 amino acids: CASSLGTDYGYTF. DNA for the CDR3: TGTGCCAGCAGCTTGGGGACAGACTATGGCTACACCTTC. The genes are TRBV7-9 and TRBJ1-2; the match to TRBD1 covers 7 bases. Germline trimming cut 3 bases from V and 3 bases from J; bases unmatched to any gene: 1. CDR1 is SEHNR, CDR2 FQNEAQ, per germline (reference sequence). The CDR3 sequence is 13 residues long.

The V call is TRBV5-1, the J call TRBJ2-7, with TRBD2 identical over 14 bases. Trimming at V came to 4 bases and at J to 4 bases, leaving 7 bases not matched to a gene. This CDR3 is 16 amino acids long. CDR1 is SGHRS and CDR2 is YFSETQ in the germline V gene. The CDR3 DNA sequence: TGCGCCAGCAGCCTGACTAGCGGGGGGGCGTTGTACGAGCAGTACTTC. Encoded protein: CASSLTSGGALYEQYF. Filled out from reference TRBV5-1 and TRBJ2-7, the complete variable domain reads KAGVTQTPRYLIKTRGQQVTLSCSPISGHRSVSWYQQTPGQGLQFLFEYFSETQRNKGNFPGRFSGRQFSNSRSEMNVSTLELGDSALYLCASSLTSGGALYEQYFGPGTRLTVT.

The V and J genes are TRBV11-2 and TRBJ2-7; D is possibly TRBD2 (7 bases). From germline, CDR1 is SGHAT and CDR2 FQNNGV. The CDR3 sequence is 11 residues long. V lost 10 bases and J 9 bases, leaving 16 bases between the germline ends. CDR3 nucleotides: TGTGCCACCAATATAGGGGGGGTGCAGTACTTC. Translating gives CATNIGGVQYF.

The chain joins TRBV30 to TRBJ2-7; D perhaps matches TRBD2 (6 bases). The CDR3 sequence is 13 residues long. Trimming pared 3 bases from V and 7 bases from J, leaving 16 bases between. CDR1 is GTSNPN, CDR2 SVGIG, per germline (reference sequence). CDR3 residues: CAWRPGGVLEQYF. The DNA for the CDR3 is TGTGCCTGGAGGCCCGGGGGAGTCTTAGAGCAGTACTTC.

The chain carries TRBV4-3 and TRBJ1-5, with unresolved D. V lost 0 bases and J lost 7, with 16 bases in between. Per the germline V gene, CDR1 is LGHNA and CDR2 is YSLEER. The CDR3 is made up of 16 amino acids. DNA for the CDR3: TGCGCCAGCAGCCAAGACGAAGGCAGGCCCCCACAGCCCCAGCATTTT. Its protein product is CASSQDEGRPPQPQHF.

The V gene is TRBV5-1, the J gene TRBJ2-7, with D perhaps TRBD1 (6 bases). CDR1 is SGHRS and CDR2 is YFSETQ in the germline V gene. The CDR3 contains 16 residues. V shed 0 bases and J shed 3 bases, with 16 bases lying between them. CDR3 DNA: TGCGCCAGCAGCTTGGGACAGGTCCTGTCAGGCTACGAGCAGTACTTC. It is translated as CASSLGQVLSGYEQYF.

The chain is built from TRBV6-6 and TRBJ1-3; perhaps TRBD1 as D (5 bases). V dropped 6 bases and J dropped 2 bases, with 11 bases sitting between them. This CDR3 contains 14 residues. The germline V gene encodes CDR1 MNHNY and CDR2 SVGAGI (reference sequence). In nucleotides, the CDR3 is TGTGCCAGCAGCCCCGGGGGGGCTGGAAACACCATATATTTT. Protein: CASSPGGAGNTIYF.

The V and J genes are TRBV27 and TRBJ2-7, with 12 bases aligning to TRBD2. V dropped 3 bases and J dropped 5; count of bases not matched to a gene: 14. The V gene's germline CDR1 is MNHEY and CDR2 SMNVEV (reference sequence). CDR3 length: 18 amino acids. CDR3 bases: TGTGCCAGCAGTTTGACTAGCGGGGGAGCAATTAAAAGCCACGAGCAGTACTTC. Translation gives CASSLTSGGAIKSHEQYF.

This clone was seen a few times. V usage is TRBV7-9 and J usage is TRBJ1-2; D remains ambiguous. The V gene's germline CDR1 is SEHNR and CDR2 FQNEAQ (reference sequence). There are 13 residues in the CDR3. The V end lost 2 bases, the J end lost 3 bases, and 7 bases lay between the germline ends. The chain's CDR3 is CASSLRRDYGYTF. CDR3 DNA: TGTGCCAGCAGCTTAAGACGGGACTATGGCTACACCTTC.

This chain's CDR3 is CASSPRRDTDNSNYGYTF. In nucleotides, the CDR3 is TGTGCCAGCTCTCCGAGACGGGACACAGATAACTCCAACTATGGCTACACCTTC. The chain couples TRBV18 to TRBJ1-2; tentatively, D is TRBD1 (6 bases). CDR1 KGHSH and CDR2 LQKENI come from the germline V gene. The CDR3 contains 18 residues. Trimming pared 6 bases from V and 2 bases from J, leaving 25 bases between.

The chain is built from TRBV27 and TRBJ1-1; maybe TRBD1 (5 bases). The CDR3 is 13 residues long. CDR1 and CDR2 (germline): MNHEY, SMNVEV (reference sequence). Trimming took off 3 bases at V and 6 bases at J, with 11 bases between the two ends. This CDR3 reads CASSFQGGAEAFF. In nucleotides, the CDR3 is TGTGCCAGCAGTTTCCAGGGAGGGGCTGAAGCTTTCTTT.

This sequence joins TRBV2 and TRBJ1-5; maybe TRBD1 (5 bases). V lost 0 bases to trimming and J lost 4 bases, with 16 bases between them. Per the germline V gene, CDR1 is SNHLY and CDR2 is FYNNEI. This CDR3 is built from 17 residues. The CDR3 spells CASSEAWGGVGNQPQHF. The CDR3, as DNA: TGTGCCAGCAGTGAAGCTTGGGGAGGGGTAGGGAATCAGCCCCAGCATTTT.

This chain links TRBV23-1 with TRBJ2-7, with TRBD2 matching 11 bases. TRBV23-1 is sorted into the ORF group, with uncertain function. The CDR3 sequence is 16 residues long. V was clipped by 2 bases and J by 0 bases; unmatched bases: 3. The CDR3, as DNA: TGCGCCAGCAGTCAACGGACTAGCGGGCTCTCCTACGAGCAGTACTTC. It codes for CASSQRTSGLSYEQYF.

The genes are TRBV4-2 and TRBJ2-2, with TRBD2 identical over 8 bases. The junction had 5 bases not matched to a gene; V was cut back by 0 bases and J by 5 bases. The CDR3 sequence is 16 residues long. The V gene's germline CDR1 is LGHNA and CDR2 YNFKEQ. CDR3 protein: CASSQDRSGGTGELFF. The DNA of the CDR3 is TGTGCCAGCAGCCAAGACCGAAGCGGGGGTACCGGGGAGCTGTTTTTT.